This T cell receptor beta chain is from a study of blood T cells in healthy people across ages. For the second PCR, which ran for 7 to 11 cycles, a sample-barcoded 5' primer and a J-beta primer mix were used. TCRdb processed the 5' RACE reads anew with MiXCR; each CDR3 protein has one entry. The sample yields more than 1.4 million distinct CDR3 sequences, roughly 40% seen once. This clonotype was seen more than once but under ten times. The receptor was derived from a woman under 30 in good health. What was sequenced was blood.

In DNA form, the CDR3 reads TGTGCCAGCAGTTACTCGGCGGGGGGATGGACAGATACGCAGTATTTT. Its translation: CASSYSAGGWTDTQYF. This chain uses TRBV6-5 with TRBJ2-3; 8 bases are shared with TRBD2. V dropped 0 bases and J dropped 3; count of bases not matched to a gene: 5. From germline, CDR1 is MNHEY and CDR2 SVGAGI. The CDR3 is made up of 16 amino acids.